Each of the 10 T cell receptor beta chains below was sequenced from the same sample in a study of identical twins (dated by TCRdb to about 2016). The receptor library was made with 5' RACE. These reads were obtained on an Illumina HiSeq 2000. TCRdb took the public reads, trimmed them with fastp at Q25, ran MiXCR for clone calling and kept in-frame beta chains. Each CDR3 protein gets just one entry, which takes the most common genes and DNA from the rows behind it. A total of about 810,000 distinct CDR3 sequences appear in this sample, 12% of them only once. 1.5% to 2% of the sample goes to the ten largest clones. The same sample was also studied in work on yellow fever vaccine responses in identical twins.

Sequencing used PBMCs. The receptors come from a woman between 18 and 29 years old in good health.

This clonotype was detected many times. The chain joins TRBV3-1 to TRBJ1-5; unclear D gene. The germline V and J ends were trimmed by 0 bases and 7 bases, with 7 bases remaining between them. The germline gives CDR1 LGHDT, CDR2 YNNKEL (reference sequence). This CDR3 spans 13 amino acids. The CDR3 DNA follows: TGTGCCAGCAGCCAAGATTGGGGACAGCCCCAGCATTTT. It specifies CASSQDWGQPQHF.

The V gene is TRBV5-1, the J gene TRBJ1-6; D remains unclear. Trimming removed 5 bases at V and 3 bases at J, with 9 bases between. The germline V gene encodes CDR1 SGHRS and CDR2 YFSETQ. The CDR3 covers 14 residues. The CDR3 is CASRRRIYNSPLHF. The CDR3 region has the DNA TGCGCCAGCAGGCGACGGATCTATAATTCACCCCTCCACTTT.

J is TRBJ2-6 and V is TRBV19; TRBD1 agrees at 9 bases. The trim removed 4 bases at V and 2 bases at J, leaving 6 bases unmatched. Germline CDR1 and CDR2: LNHDA and SQIVND (reference sequence). The CDR3 is made up of 17 amino acids. CDR3 amino acids: CASSKGTGLAGANVLTF. CDR3 in DNA: TGTGCCAGTAGTAAAGGGACAGGGTTGGCTGGGGCCAACGTCCTGACTTTC.

This rearrangement joins TRBV28 to TRBJ1-4; tentatively, D is TRBD1 (5 bases). Germline lookup yields CDR1 MDHEN and CDR2 SYDVKM. The V gene lost 1 base and the J gene lost 8 bases, with 17 bases spanning the gap. CDR3 length equals 16 residues. In nucleotides, the CDR3 is TGTGCCAGCAGTTTATCCTCGGGACTCCTAAGGGAAAAACTGTTTTTT. Amino acid sequence: CASSLSSGLLREKLFF.

V gene TRBV4-1 combines with J gene TRBJ1-2; no firm D call. The CDR3 has 14 residues. Germline V gives CDR1 MGHRA, CDR2 YSYEKL. Between the trimmed V and J ends, which lost 1 base and 6 bases, there was a span of 12 bases. CDR3 loop: CASSQGSKWDGYTF. The CDR3 nucleotides read TGCGCCAGCAGCCAAGGCAGCAAATGGGATGGCTACACCTTC.

This clonotype was detected many times. CDR3 bases: TGCAGTGCTAGGGGACTAGCGGGAAGAACAGATACGCAGTATTTT. Translated, it gives CSARGLAGRTDTQYF. V gene TRBV20-1 combines with J gene TRBJ2-3, with 13 nucleotides matching TRBD2. V dropped 3 bases and J dropped 3; count of bases not matched to a gene: 3. The CDR3 contains 15 residues. The germline V gene encodes CDR1 DFQATT and CDR2 SNEGSKA (reference sequence).

This clonotype showed up many times. The gene calls are TRBV7-2 and TRBJ2-5; 7 bases are shared with TRBD2. Per germline, CDR1 SGHTA and CDR2 FQGNSA. This CDR3 contains 14 residues. J lost 6 bases, V lost 3 bases, and 7 bases had no gene match. In nucleotides, the CDR3 is TGTGCCAGCAGCTTGTGGGGAGGGGCCAAGACCCAGTACTTC. Protein product: CASSLWGGAKTQYF.

This rearrangement joins TRBV12-3 or TRBV12-4 to TRBJ2-1; the match to TRBD2 covers 12 bases. This CDR3 contains 15 residues. V shed 6 bases, J shed 6 bases, and the junction held 6 bases outside the gene matches. This CDR3 is CASSLTSGRFNEQFF. Written as DNA, the CDR3 is TGTGCCAGCAGCCTAACTAGCGGGAGGTTCAATGAGCAGTTCTTC.

This rearrangement joins TRBV4-1 to TRBJ2-7, with D perhaps matching TRBD1 (5 bases). The CDR3 extends over 15 amino acids. From germline, CDR1 is MGHRA and CDR2 YSYEKL. V was trimmed by 3 bases and J by 1 base, leaving 13 bases between them. CDR3 nucleotide sequence: TGCGCCAGCAGCCAGGAAAAGACAGCTTCCTACGAGCAGTACGTC. Its translation is CASSQEKTASYEQYV.

This clonotype has a handful of counts. V and J are TRBV25-1 and TRBJ1-6; unclear D gene. Deletions cut 1 base from V and 10 bases from J, with 11 bases between. The germline CDR1 and CDR2 sequences are MGHDK and SYGVNS. This CDR3 spans 14 amino acids. The CDR3 DNA sequence: TGTGCCAGCAGTGAATTGGGGTTAGGGTCACCCCTCCACTTT. Translation: CASSELGLGSPLHF.